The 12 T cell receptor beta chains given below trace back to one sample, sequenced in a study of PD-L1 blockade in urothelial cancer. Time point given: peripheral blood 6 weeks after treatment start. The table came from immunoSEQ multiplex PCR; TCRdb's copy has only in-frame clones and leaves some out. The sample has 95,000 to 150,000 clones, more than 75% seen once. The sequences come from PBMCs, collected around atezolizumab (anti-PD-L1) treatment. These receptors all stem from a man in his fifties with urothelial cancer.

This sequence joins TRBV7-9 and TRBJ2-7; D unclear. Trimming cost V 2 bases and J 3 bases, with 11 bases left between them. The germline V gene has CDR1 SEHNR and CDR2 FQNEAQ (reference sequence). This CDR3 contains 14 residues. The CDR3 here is CASSLISENYEQYF. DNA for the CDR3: TGTGCCAGCAGCTTAATCTCAGAAAACTACGAGCAGTACTTC.

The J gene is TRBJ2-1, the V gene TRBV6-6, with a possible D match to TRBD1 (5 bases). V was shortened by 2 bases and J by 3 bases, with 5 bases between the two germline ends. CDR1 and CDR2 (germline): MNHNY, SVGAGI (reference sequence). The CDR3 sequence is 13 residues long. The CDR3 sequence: CASSYDSYNEQFF. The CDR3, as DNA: TGTGCCAGCAGTTACGACAGCTACAATGAGCAGTTCTTC.

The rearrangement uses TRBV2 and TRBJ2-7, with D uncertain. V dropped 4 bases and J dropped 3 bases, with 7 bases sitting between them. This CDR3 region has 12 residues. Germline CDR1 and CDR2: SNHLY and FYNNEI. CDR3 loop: CASSGPGYEQYF. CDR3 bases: TGTGCCAGCAGTGGTCCCGGCTACGAGCAGTACTTC. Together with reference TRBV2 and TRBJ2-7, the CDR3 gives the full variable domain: EPEVTQTPSHQVTQMGQEVILRCVPISNHLYFYWYRQILGQKVEFLVSFYNNEISEKSEIFDDQFSVERPDGSNFTLKIRSTKLEDSAMYFCASSGPGYEQYFGPGTRLTVT.

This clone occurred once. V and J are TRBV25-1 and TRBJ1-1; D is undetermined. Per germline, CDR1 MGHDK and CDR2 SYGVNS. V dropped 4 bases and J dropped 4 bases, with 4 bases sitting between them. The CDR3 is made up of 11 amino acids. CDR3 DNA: TGTGCCAGCAGTGTCGGCACTGAAGCTTTCTTT. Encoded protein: CASSVGTEAFF.

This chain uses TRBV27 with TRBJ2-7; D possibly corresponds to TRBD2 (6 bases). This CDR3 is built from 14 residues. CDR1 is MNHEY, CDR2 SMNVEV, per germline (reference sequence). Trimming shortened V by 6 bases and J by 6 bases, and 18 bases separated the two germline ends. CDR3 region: CASSRELRASEQYF. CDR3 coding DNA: TGTGCCAGCAGCCGGGAGCTCCGGGCAAGCGAGCAGTACTTC.

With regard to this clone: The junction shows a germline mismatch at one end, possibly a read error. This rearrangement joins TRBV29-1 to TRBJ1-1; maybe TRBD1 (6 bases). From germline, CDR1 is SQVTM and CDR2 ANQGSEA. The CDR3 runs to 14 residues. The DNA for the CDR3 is TGCAGCGTCCGACGACAGGATTTGAACTCTGAAGCTTTCTTT. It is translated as CSVRRQDLNSEAFF.

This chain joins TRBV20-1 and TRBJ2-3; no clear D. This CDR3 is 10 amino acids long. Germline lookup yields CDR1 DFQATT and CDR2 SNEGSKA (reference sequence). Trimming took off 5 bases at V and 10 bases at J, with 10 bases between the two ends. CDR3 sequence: CSARGASQYF. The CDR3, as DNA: TGCAGTGCTCGTGGAGCGTCGCAGTATTTT.

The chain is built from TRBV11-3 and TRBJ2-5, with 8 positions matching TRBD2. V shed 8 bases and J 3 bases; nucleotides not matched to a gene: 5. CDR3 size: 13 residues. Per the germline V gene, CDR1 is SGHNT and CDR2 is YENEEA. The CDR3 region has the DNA TGTGCCAGCCGGGGGGGGGACAAAGAGACCCAGTACTTC. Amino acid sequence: CASRGGDKETQYF.

The CDR3 protein is CASSSGTSGNHEQYF. As DNA, the CDR3 is TGCGCCAGCAGCTCCGGGACTAGCGGGAACCACGAGCAGTACTTC. V usage is TRBV5-1 and J usage is TRBJ2-7, with 13 bases aligning to TRBD2. CDR1 and CDR2 from the germline V gene are SGHRS and YFSETQ. J was trimmed by 5 bases and V by 3 bases; bases with no gene match: 5. The CDR3 consists of 15 residues.

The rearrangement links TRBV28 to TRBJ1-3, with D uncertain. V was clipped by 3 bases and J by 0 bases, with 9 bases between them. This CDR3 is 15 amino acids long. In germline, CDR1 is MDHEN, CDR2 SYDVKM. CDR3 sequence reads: CASSFQRHSGNTIYF. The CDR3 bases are TGTGCCAGCAGTTTCCAGAGACACTCTGGAAACACCATATATTTT. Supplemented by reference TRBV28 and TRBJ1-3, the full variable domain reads DVKVTQSSRYLVKRTGEKVFLECVQDMDHENMFWYRQDPGLGLRLIYFSYDVKMKEKGDIPEGYSVSREKKERFSLILESASTNQTSMYLCASSFQRHSGNTIYFGEGSWLTVV.

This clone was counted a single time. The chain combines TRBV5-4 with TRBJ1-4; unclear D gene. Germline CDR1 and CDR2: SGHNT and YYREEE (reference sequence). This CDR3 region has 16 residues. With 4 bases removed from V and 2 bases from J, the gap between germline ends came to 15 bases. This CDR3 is CASSPAGSGTNEKLFF. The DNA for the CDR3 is TGTGCCAGCAGCCCGGCGGGGAGCGGTACTAATGAAAAACTGTTTTTT.

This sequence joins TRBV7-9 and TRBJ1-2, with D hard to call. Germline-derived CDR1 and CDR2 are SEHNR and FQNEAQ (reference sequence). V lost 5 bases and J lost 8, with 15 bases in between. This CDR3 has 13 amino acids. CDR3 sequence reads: CASSPSSAEGYTF. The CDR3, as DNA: TGTGCCAGCAGCCCGTCCTCTGCGGAGGGCTACACCTTC.